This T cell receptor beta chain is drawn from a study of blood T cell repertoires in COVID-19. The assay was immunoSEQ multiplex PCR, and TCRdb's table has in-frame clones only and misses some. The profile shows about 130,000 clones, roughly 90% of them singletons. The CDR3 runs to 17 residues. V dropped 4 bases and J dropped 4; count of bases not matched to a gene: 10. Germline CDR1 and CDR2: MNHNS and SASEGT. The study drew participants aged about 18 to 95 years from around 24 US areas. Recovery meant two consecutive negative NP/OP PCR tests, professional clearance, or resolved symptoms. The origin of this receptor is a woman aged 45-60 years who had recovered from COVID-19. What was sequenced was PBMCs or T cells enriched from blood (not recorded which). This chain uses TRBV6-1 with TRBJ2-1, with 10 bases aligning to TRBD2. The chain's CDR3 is CASSARTSGDLYNEQFF. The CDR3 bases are TGTGCCAGCAGTGCCAGGACTAGCGGCGACCTTTACAATGAGCAGTTCTTC.